Sequencing of this TCR beta chain was carried out in a study of post-analysis software for immune sequencing data. Overall study context: In terms of disease course, relapsing-remitting, secondary progressive and progressive-relapsing multiple sclerosis were included.

Unique molecular identifiers featured in each of the TCR beta cDNA libraries. TCRdb re-analysed the PCR reads in MiXCR, keeping a single row per CDR3 protein. The sample includes around 710,000 distinct CDR3 sequences, approximately 44% of them seen just once. Per the germline V gene, CDR1 is DFQATT and CDR2 is SNEGSKA (reference sequence). The V end was cut by 2 bases, the J end by 0 bases, with 3 bases between. The CDR3 is made up of 12 amino acids. This clonotype was detected a few times. Its specificity is not known. Findings and caveats of the study: Strong co-clustering by F measure was seen for same-batch samples. Included in a set of roughly five TRBV segments more frequent in patients than controls were TRBV5-6, TRBV5-1 and TRBV20-1.

The source material was blood. V and J are TRBV20-1 and TRBJ2-3, with D hard to call. This TCR came from a girl between 5 and 17 years old with multiple sclerosis. The CDR3 here is CSARQSTDTQYF. CDR3 sequence (DNA): TGCAGTGCTAGACAGAGCACAGATACGCAGTATTTT.